These T cell receptor beta chains were read from a single sample in a study of blood T cell repertoires in COVID-19. Here immunoSEQ multiplex PCR was the method, and the copy in TCRdb shows in-frame clones only, minus some. The sample contains around 250,000 clones, about 90% of which appear only once. The sample comprised peripheral blood. The receptors shown here come from a woman aged 55-70 years with COVID-19, enrolled during active disease. CDR3s include the opening cysteine and the closing phenylalanine or tryptophan. A D gene is named only where the DNA matches it firmly. Only part of the rows carry a size: once, few, many, or a class if the clone is expanded.

abundance,v_gene,d_gene,j_gene,CDR3aa,CDR3nt
NA,TRBV11-2,NA,TRBJ1-2,CASSTDSNYGYTF,TGTGCCAGCAGCACAGACAGTAACTATGGCTACACCTTC
NA,TRBV20-1,NA,TRBJ1-2,CSAPLSGYTF,TGCAGTGCGCCTTTGAGTGGCTACACCTTC
NA,TRBV9,TRBD1,TRBJ1-3,CASSGVSGGTGNTIYF,TGTGCCAGCAGCGGTGTGTCAGGGGGAACCGGAAACACCATATATTTT
NA,TRBV7-3,TRBD1,TRBJ1-1,CASSLRGQGAIDTEAFF,TGTGCCAGCAGCTTAAGGGGGCAGGGGGCTATTGACACTGAAGCTTTCTTT
NA,TRBV24-1,NA,TRBJ2-2,CATSDSTGIGELFF,TGTGCCACCAGTGATTCCACAGGGATCGGGGAGCTGTTTTTT
NA,TRBV5-4,NA,TRBJ1-6,CASSRSRSSNSPLHF,TGTGCCAGCAGCAGGTCCAGGTCAAGTAATTCACCCCTCCACTTT
few,TRBV4-1,TRBD1,TRBJ2-2,CASSQDLNRGHGELFF,TGCGCCAGCAGCCAAGATCTCAACAGGGGTCACGGGGAGCTGTTTTTT
once,TRBV6-5,NA,TRBJ1-5,CASSPGRASNQPQHF,TGTGCCAGCAGCCCCGGCAGGGCAAGCAATCAGCCCCAGCATTTT
NA,TRBV7-9,NA,TRBJ2-1,CASSLAQGGNEQFF,TGTGCCAGCAGCTTAGCGCAGGGTGGGAATGAGCAGTTCTTC
NA,TRBV5-5,NA,TRBJ1-3,CASSRHSSGSGNTIYF,TGTGCCAGCAGCCGACATTCTAGCGGTTCCGGAAACACCATATATTTT
NA,TRBV19,NA,TRBJ2-1,CASSIGASNMNEQFF,TGTGCCAGTAGTATCGGTGCTAGTAATATGAATGAGCAGTTCTTC
NA,TRBV5-8,TRBD2,TRBJ2-4,CASSTGGPSGGNKGKNIQYF,TGTGCCAGCAGCACTGGTGGACCTAGCGGGGGTAATAAAGGCAAAAACATTCAGTACTTC
NA,TRBV5-5,NA,TRBJ2-2,CASTPIHQGGTGELFF,TGTGCCAGCACCCCCATCCACCAAGGGGGCACCGGGGAGCTGTTTTTT
NA,TRBV7-8,NA,TRBJ2-1,CASSLRAPSWDEQFF,TGTGCCAGCAGCTTAAGAGCCCCTAGCTGGGATGAGCAGTTCTTC
few,TRBV7-2,NA,TRBJ1-1,CASSLETNTEAFF,TGTGCCAGCAGCTTAGAGACTAACACTGAAGCTTTCTTT
NA,TRBV6-5,NA,TRBJ1-3,CASSYSRLEAGNTIYF,TGTGCCAGCAGTTACTCGAGACTGGAGGCTGGAAACACCATATATTTT
NA,TRBV5-1,NA,TRBJ2-5,CASSWEGEETQYF,TGCGCCAGCAGCTGGGAGGGGGAAGAGACCCAGTACTTC
NA,TRBV18,NA,TRBJ1-4,CASSTSGGTNEKLFF,TGTGCCAGCTCTACCAGCGGGGGGACGAATGAAAAACTGTTTTTT
NA,TRBV18,NA,TRBJ1-3,CASSPRGDGNTIYF,TGTGCCAGCTCACCACGGGGGGACGGAAACACCATATATTTT
NA,TRBV3-1/TRBV3-2,TRBD1,TRBJ1-4,CASGSKSGGSANEKLFF,TGTGCCAGCGGAAGTAAATCAGGGGGCAGCGCTAATGAAAAACTGTTTTTT
NA,TRBV6-5,NA,TRBJ2-7,CASSSPGNNEQYF,TGTGCCAGCAGTTCCCCAGGGAACAACGAGCAGTACTTC
NA,TRBV7-6,NA,TRBJ2-5,CASSLVGGAETQYF,TGTGCCAGCAGCTTAGTCGGAGGGGCAGAGACCCAGTACTTC
once,TRBV6-2/TRBV6-3,NA,TRBJ2-6,CASSPTGHGFSGANVLTF,TGTGCCAGCAGCCCGACTGGACACGGCTTCTCTGGGGCCAACGTCCTGACTTTC
NA,TRBV5-1,TRBD1,TRBJ1-1,CASTNTGGTPRATEAFF,TGCGCCAGCACAAATACAGGGGGCACCCCACGGGCCACTGAAGCTTTCTTT
NA,TRBV11-3,TRBD2,TRBJ2-1,CASSFSGTYNEQFF,TGTGCCAGCAGCTTTAGCGGGACCTACAATGAGCAGTTCTTC
NA,TRBV5-1,NA,TRBJ2-7,CASSWTTASTAEQYF,TGCGCCAGCAGCTGGACGACAGCCTCCACCGCCGAGCAGTACTTC
once,TRBV10-3,TRBD1,TRBJ1-5,CASRGEGAPNQPQHF,TGTGCCTCCCGAGGAGAGGGGGCGCCCAATCAGCCCCAGCATTTT
NA,TRBV29-1,NA,TRBJ1-4,CSVAGLATNEKLFF,TGCAGCGTCGCGGGTCTTGCAACTAATGAAAAACTGTTTTTT
NA,TRBV5-4,TRBD1,TRBJ1-1,CASSWTGGDLEAFF,TGTGCCAGCAGCTGGACAGGGGGGGATCTTGAAGCTTTCTTT
NA,TRBV19,NA,TRBJ2-7,CASSRARDSSYEQYF,TGTGCCAGTAGTAGAGCGCGGGACAGTTCCTACGAGCAGTACTTC
NA,TRBV2,TRBD1,TRBJ2-3,CASSTTGGQGTDTQYF,TGTGCCAGCAGTACAACCGGGGGACAGGGCACAGATACGCAGTATTTT